The 10 T cell receptor beta chains given below trace back to one sample, sequenced in a study of cytomegalovirus exposure and HLA in healthy donors. PCR was performed using 60 Vbeta and 13 Jbeta primers. Repertoires were generated with immunoSEQ multiplex PCR, while TCRdb's copy carries only in-frame clones and drops some. The sample has under 200,000 clones; roughly 80% are singletons. The sample taken for sequencing was PBMCs. These TCRs come from a woman under 30 in good health and CMV-seronegative.

This chain links TRBV29-1 with TRBJ1-1; 7 nucleotides align to TRBD1. The CDR3 has 13 residues. Trimming removed 6 bases from V and 6 bases from J; junction bases left unmatched: 10. Looked up from germline, CDR1 is SQVTM and CDR2 is ANQGSEA. The CDR3 is CSVHIDRASEAFF. In DNA, the CDR3 is TGCAGCGTGCATATCGACAGGGCTTCTGAAGCTTTCTTT.

The rearrangement links TRBV7-9 to TRBJ2-5, with 8 bases identical to TRBD1. J was trimmed by 9 bases and V by 8 bases; bases with no gene match: 8. The CDR3 has 12 amino acids. Germline lookup yields CDR1 SEHNR and CDR2 FQNEAQ (reference sequence). The CDR3 DNA is TGTGCCAGCGAAGGACAGGGTGGGGCCCAGTACTTC. Residues: CASEGQGGAQYF.

The V gene is TRBV10-1, the J gene TRBJ1-1; the D gene is possibly TRBD1 (6 bases). V gave up 5 bases and J gave up 4 bases, with 14 bases separating them. The CDR3 length is 14 residues. Germline loops: CDR1 WNHNN, CDR2 SYGVQD (reference sequence). The CDR3 region has the DNA TGCGCCAGCAGTTTACAGGGATTGAGCACTGAAGCTTTCTTT. It codes for CASSLQGLSTEAFF.

The chain carries TRBV11-2 and TRBJ2-4; D is perhaps TRBD1 (6 bases). CDR1 and CDR2 (germline): SGHAT, FQNNGV. Trimming cost V 0 bases and J 0 bases, with 15 bases left between them. This CDR3 is 18 amino acids long. CDR3 region: CASSLEGHLLLAKNIQYF. CDR3 nucleotides: TGTGCCAGCAGCTTAGAGGGACACTTGCTATTAGCCAAAAACATTCAGTACTTC.

This chain joins TRBV7-6 and TRBJ2-1, with 8 bases matching TRBD2. The CDR3 extends over 14 amino acids. Germline values: CDR1 SGHVS, CDR2 FNYEAQ. J gave up 6 bases and V 4 bases, and 5 bases lay outside the gene matches. CDR3 bases: TGTGCCAGCAGCTCCTTAGCGGGAATCAATGAGCAGTTCTTC. Translated, it gives CASSSLAGINEQFF.

The chain joins TRBV7-9 to TRBJ2-7; the match to TRBD2 covers 8 bases. The CDR3 contains 17 residues. V dropped 1 base and J dropped 2; count of bases not matched to a gene: 10. Looked up from germline, CDR1 is SEHNR and CDR2 is FQNEAQ (reference sequence). DNA of the CDR3: TGTGCCAGCAGCTTAGTCCTTAGCAGCGGGAGCCCCTACGAGCAGTACTTC. This translates into CASSLVLSSGSPYEQYF.

The chain recombines TRBV28 with TRBJ1-5; D is possibly TRBD1 (5 bases). Germline loops: CDR1 MDHEN, CDR2 SYDVKM. The V and J ends lost 3 bases and 5 bases respectively, with 11 bases between them. The CDR3 length is 14 residues. CDR3 in DNA: TGTGCCAGCAGTTTGCCGCAGGGATATCAGCCCCAGCATTTT. Translation: CASSLPQGYQPQHF. The entire variable domain, with the rest obtained from reference TRBV28 and TRBJ1-5, is as follows: DVKVTQSSRYLVKRTGEKVFLECVQDMDHENMFWYRQDPGLGLRLIYFSYDVKMKEKGDIPEGYSVSREKKERFSLILESASTNQTSMYLCASSLPQGYQPQHFGDGTRLSIL.

The chain has TRBV4-3 and TRBJ2-2, with 10 bases lining up with TRBD2. J was trimmed by 4 bases and V by 0 bases; bases with no gene match: 11. The CDR3 length is 19 residues. In germline, CDR1 is LGHNA, CDR2 YSLEER. In nucleotides, the CDR3 is TGCGCCAGCAGCCAAGACCCTAAACTAGCGGGAAGGGGCACCGGGGAGCTGTTTTTT. It yields the protein CASSQDPKLAGRGTGELFF.

The chain combines TRBV13 with TRBJ2-1, with D tentatively TRBD1 (6 bases). The CDR3 is 14 residues long. V lost 5 bases, J lost 8 bases, and 16 bases lay in between. Germline V gene sequence: CDR1 PRHDT, CDR2 FYEKMQ (reference sequence). The CDR3 sequence is CASSPPDRHHEQFF. CDR3 sequence (DNA): TGTGCCAGCAGCCCTCCTGACAGGCATCATGAGCAGTTCTTC.

The CDR3 DNA sequence: TGTGCCAGCAGTTACCGGGCTAGCGGGACCTACGAGCAGTACGTC. Its translation is CASSYRASGTYEQYV. The chain recombines TRBV6-5 with TRBJ2-7, with TRBD2 matching 9 bases. Germline CDR1 is MNHEY and CDR2 is SVGAGI. J lost 2 bases, V lost 2 bases, and 4 bases had no gene match. The CDR3 runs 15 residues.